These 18 T cell receptor beta chains share one sample of origin, sequenced in a study of shared clonotypes between healthy human individuals. Terminally differentiated effector memory CD45RA+ cells were excluded by CCR7 positive selection of CD45RO-negative cells. Profiling relied on immunoSEQ multiplex PCR, and the TCRdb table lists in-frame clones only, not all of them. The repertoire consists of 700,000 to 950,000 clones, with approximately 97% occurring once and the leading ten covering around 0.25%. Sequencing used naive CD8+ T cells sorted from blood. The receptor set was obtained from a man in his thirties or forties in good health.

The chain joins TRBV11-2 to TRBJ1-5, with 9 bases identical to TRBD1. In germline, CDR1 is SGHAT, CDR2 FQNNGV. This CDR3 has 13 amino acids. V lost 6 bases, J lost 10 bases, and 7 bases stayed unmatched. CDR3 DNA sequence: TGTGCCAGCAGTTACGGACAGGGGTTTCCCCAGCATTTT. This codes for CASSYGQGFPQHF. The complete variable domain, with remaining parts taken from reference TRBV11-2 and TRBJ1-5, reads EAGVAQSPRYKIIEKRQSVAFWCNPISGHATLYWYQQILGQGPKLLIQFQNNGVVDDSQLPKDRFSAERLKGVDSTLKIQPAKLEDSAVYLCASSYGQGFPQHFGDGTRLSIL.

The chain employs TRBV13 and TRBJ1-1; D is unresolved. Germline V lookup: CDR1 PRHDT, CDR2 FYEKMQ (reference sequence). This CDR3 comprises 13 residues. The V end lost 6 bases, the J end lost 0 bases, and 8 bases lay between the germline ends. The CDR3 sequence is CASSTGLNTEAFF. CDR3 coding DNA: TGTGCCAGCAGTACGGGTCTGAACACTGAAGCTTTCTTT.

V gene TRBV4-1 combines with J gene TRBJ1-2; 8 bases are shared with TRBD1. The CDR3 extends over 17 amino acids. The germline gives CDR1 MGHRA, CDR2 YSYEKL. V shed 4 bases, J shed 3 bases, and the junction held 13 bases outside the gene matches. The CDR3 here is CASSLLTGGIDDYGYTF. The CDR3 bases are TGCGCCAGCAGCCTCCTAACAGGGGGGATTGATGACTATGGCTACACCTTC.

The chain couples TRBV5-1 to TRBJ2-3; D gene unclear. This CDR3 contains 13 residues. CDR1 is SGHRS, CDR2 YFSETQ, per germline. Trimming took off 1 base at V and 4 bases at J, with 7 bases between the two ends. The CDR3 nucleotides read TGCGCCAGCAGCTTGATTGGGGCAGATACGCAGTATTTT. Translating gives CASSLIGADTQYF. The full variable domain, its missing parts supplied by reference TRBV5-1 and TRBJ2-3, is KAGVTQTPRYLIKTRGQQVTLSCSPISGHRSVSWYQQTPGQGLQFLFEYFSETQRNKGNFPGRFSGRQFSNSRSEMNVSTLELGDSALYLCASSLIGADTQYFGPGTRLTVL.

This clone has a single count. This rearrangement joins TRBV27 to TRBJ2-2, with 7 bases that match TRBD1. With 6 bases clipped from V and 3 bases from J, the junction kept 16 bases outside the gene matches. Germline V gives CDR1 MNHEY, CDR2 SMNVEV (reference sequence). The CDR3 spans 18 residues. The CDR3: CASRPNPPGQIDTGELFF. The CDR3 nucleotides are TGTGCCAGCAGACCAAATCCCCCGGGACAGATAGACACCGGGGAGCTGTTTTTT.

This clone was observed a handful of times. Distinct nucleotide sequences in the sample also encode this CDR3. This chain joins TRBV29-1 and TRBJ2-2; no firm D call. V was pared by 2 bases and J by 3 bases, with 4 bases between. This CDR3 spans 12 amino acids. Germline values: CDR1 SQVTM, CDR2 ANQGSEA. As DNA, the CDR3 is TGCAGCGTTGAATGGGACACCGGGGAGCTGTTTTTT. It specifies CSVEWDTGELFF.

This chain uses TRBV29-1 with TRBJ2-1; 9 nucleotides align to TRBD1. The length of the CDR3 is 16 residues. The germline V gene encodes CDR1 SQVTM and CDR2 ANQGSEA. After removal of 3 bases from V and 6 bases from J, the junction contained 12 bases not matched to a gene. This CDR3 is CSVDGFPGQGPNEQFF. Written as DNA, the CDR3 is TGCAGCGTTGATGGATTCCCGGGACAGGGTCCCAATGAGCAGTTCTTC.

The chain links TRBV4-3 to TRBJ1-2; D is undetermined. The CDR3 contains 16 residues. Trimming stripped 2 bases from V and 4 bases from J, with 17 bases between. Germline V gene lookup returns CDR1 LGHNA and CDR2 YSLEER. This CDR3 is CASSQSKALSFYGYTF. Here the CDR3 DNA reads TGCGCCAGCAGCCAAAGTAAGGCCTTGTCTTTCTATGGCTACACCTTC.

The J gene is TRBJ2-1, the V gene TRBV5-1; 8 bases agree with TRBD1. Germline CDR1 and CDR2: SGHRS and YFSETQ. V was pared by 4 bases and J by 5 bases, with 11 bases of the junction left unmatched. The CDR3 consists of 16 residues. The CDR3 reads CASSVWTGLTDNEQFF. The CDR3 bases are TGCGCCAGCAGCGTGTGGACAGGGCTTACCGACAATGAGCAGTTCTTC.

This sequence joins TRBV18 and TRBJ2-1; no reliable D call. Germline CDR1 and CDR2: KGHSH and LQKENI. V lost 3 bases and J lost 1, with 10 bases in between. CDR3 length equals 15 residues. CDR3 amino acids: CASSPDPGSYNEQFF. The CDR3 nucleotides read TGTGCCAGCTCACCCGACCCTGGGTCCTACAATGAGCAGTTCTTC. Complete variable domain (other parts from reference TRBV18 and TRBJ2-1): NAGVMQNPRHLVRRRGQEARLRCSPMKGHSHVYWYRQLPEEGLKFMVYLQKENIIDESGMPKERFSAEFPKEGPSILRIQQVVRGDSAAYFCASSPDPGSYNEQFFGPGTRLTVL.

The rearrangement uses TRBV29-1 and TRBJ2-6, with 8 bases identical to TRBD1. Germline V gene data show CDR1 as SQVTM and CDR2 as ANQGSEA. The V segment lost 5 bases and the J segment 1 base; nucleotides outside the gene matches: 4. The CDR3 loop spans 15 amino acids. The CDR3 protein is CSVWDRRSGANVLTF. Here the CDR3 DNA reads TGCAGCGTTTGGGACAGGAGGTCTGGGGCCAACGTCCTGACTTTC.

A single count supports this clone. The rearrangement joins TRBV7-2 to TRBJ2-5; 7 bases are a match to TRBD2. Germline V lookup: CDR1 SGHTA, CDR2 FQGNSA. The CDR3 is 17 amino acids. V gave up 2 bases and J gave up 1 base; unmatched junction bases: 10. The CDR3 here is CASSLLPGGLGQETQYF. The CDR3 DNA reads TGTGCCAGCAGCTTACTCCCGGGAGGCTTGGGCCAAGAGACCCAGTACTTC. Looking up the rest from reference TRBV7-2 and TRBJ2-5 gives the full variable domain: GAGVSQSPSNKVTEKGKDVELRCDPISGHTALYWYRQSLGQGLEFLIYFQGNSAPDKSGLPSDRFSAERTGGSVSTLTIQRTQQEDSAVYLCASSLLPGGLGQETQYFGPGTRLLVL.

Worth noting for this clone: At the DNA level, this CDR3 is encoded by other sequences in the same sample as well. V usage is TRBV19 and J usage is TRBJ2-7; tentatively, D is TRBD2 (6 bases). Germline V gene lookup returns CDR1 LNHDA and CDR2 SQIVND (reference sequence). The CDR3 spans 14 residues. V was trimmed by 1 base and J by 1 base, leaving 8 bases between them. This chain's CDR3 is CASSIVGSSYEQYF. The CDR3 region has the DNA TGTGCCAGTAGTATAGTCGGGAGTTCCTACGAGCAGTACTTC. Combining the CDR3 with reference TRBV19 and TRBJ2-7 gives the whole variable domain DGGITQSPKYLFRKEGQNVTLSCEQNLNHDAMYWYRQDPGQGLRLIYYSQIVNDFQKGDIAEGYSVSREKKESFPLTVTSAQKNPTAFYLCASSIVGSSYEQYFGPGTRLTVT.

This clone has only one observation. This sequence joins TRBV29-1 and TRBJ2-7, with TRBD2 matching 10 bases. CDR1 and CDR2 from the germline V gene are SQVTM and ANQGSEA. The CDR3 contains 14 residues. The V and J ends lost 5 bases and 3 bases, in that order; junction bases with no gene match: 7. The chain's CDR3 is CSVLGLAENYEQYF. CDR3 sequence (DNA): TGCAGCGTTCTCGGACTAGCGGAGAACTACGAGCAGTACTTC.

This clone was seen just once. The V call is TRBV6-4, the J call TRBJ2-3; 9 positions match TRBD1. Germline V lookup: CDR1 MRHNA, CDR2 SNTAGT. V was clipped by 4 bases and J by 4 bases; unmatched bases: 3. The CDR3 spans 14 residues. CDR3 sequence: CASSGTGEADTQYF. The CDR3, as DNA: TGTGCCAGCAGTGGGACAGGGGAGGCAGATACGCAGTATTTT.

The J gene is TRBJ2-3, the V gene TRBV18; 8 nucleotides align to TRBD1. In germline, CDR1 is KGHSH, CDR2 LQKENI. CDR3 length: 17 amino acids. V shed 5 bases, J shed 2 bases, and the junction held 12 bases outside the gene matches. The DNA for the CDR3 is TGTGCCAGCTCAAGCGTAACCGGGACAGGACCCACAGATACGCAGTATTTT. Its translation is CASSSVTGTGPTDTQYF.

This chain connects TRBV19 to TRBJ2-1; D is undetermined. Germline V gives CDR1 LNHDA, CDR2 SQIVND (reference sequence). The CDR3 totals 13 residues. Trimming stripped 1 base from V and 8 bases from J, with 9 bases between. The CDR3 loop reads CASSIGLIDEQFF. The DNA for the CDR3 is TGTGCCAGTAGTATAGGATTGATAGATGAGCAGTTCTTC.

The chain uses TRBV7-9 and TRBJ2-1; 7 bases are shared with TRBD2. This CDR3 contains 15 residues. CDR1 and CDR2 (germline): SEHNR, FQNEAQ (reference sequence). J lost 4 bases, V lost 5 bases, and 8 bases had no gene match. The CDR3 loop reads CASSPASGTYNEQFF. DNA for the CDR3: TGTGCCAGCAGCCCAGCTAGCGGAACTTACAATGAGCAGTTCTTC.